This record covers a single TCR beta chain. The data are from a study of cytomegalovirus exposure and HLA in healthy donors. V lost 4 bases, J lost 4 bases, and 13 bases lay in between. Germline assignment: CDR1 GTSNPN and CDR2 SVGIG (reference sequence). This CDR3 comprises 14 residues. The PCR employed 60 Vbeta primers together with 13 Jbeta primers. Using immunoSEQ multiplex PCR, the repertoire was profiled, and TCRdb retains in-frame clones only, with some absent. Of under 150,000 clones detected, roughly 80% appear once; the ten largest clones hold over 1%. Sequenced sample: PBMCs. The origin of this receptor is a boy younger than 18 in good health and CMV-seronegative. The chain joins TRBV30 to TRBJ2-2, with D perhaps matching TRBD2 (6 bases). The DNA for the CDR3 is TGTGCCTGGATGGGCGGGGCGGGCACCGGGGAGCTGTTTTTT. This encodes CAWMGGAGTGELFF.